The T cell receptor beta chain described here comes from a study of T cell repertoires in cytomegalovirus infection. Overall study: Recently identified HLA-C-restricted CMV epitopes were used, and well-studied HLA-B-restricted CMV epitopes were used as well. Indications came from public TCR beta signatures; they pointed to CMV infection and to a matching HLA type. Whole-study findings and limits: Totalled public TCR beta family frequency picked out people who carried CMV plus the relevant HLA. The ex vivo response showed dominance by HLA-C-restricted CMV-specific TCR beta clonotypes.

One entry per CDR3 protein, called by TCRdb with MiXCR from the reads. The sample yields fewer than 1,000,000 distinct CDR3 sequences, around 30% seen once. This clonotype was picked up a small number of times. Its antigen is unidentified. The CDR3 is made up of 14 amino acids. Trimming stripped 2 bases from V and 3 bases from J, with 9 bases between. The germline V gene has CDR1 SGHDN and CDR2 FVKESK. The chain combines TRBV14 with TRBJ2-3, with D possibly being TRBD1 or TRBD2 (5 bases each). The origin of this receptor is a human donor in good health (CMV status not recorded). Some clones in this sample may be carry-over from other donors' samples. The sample in question was cultured CD8+ T cells from PBMCs, obtained from culture after CMV antigen stimulation. CDR3 coding DNA: TGTGCCAGCAGCCAACGGGGCCGGACAGATACGCAGTATTTT. This translates into CASSQRGRTDTQYF.